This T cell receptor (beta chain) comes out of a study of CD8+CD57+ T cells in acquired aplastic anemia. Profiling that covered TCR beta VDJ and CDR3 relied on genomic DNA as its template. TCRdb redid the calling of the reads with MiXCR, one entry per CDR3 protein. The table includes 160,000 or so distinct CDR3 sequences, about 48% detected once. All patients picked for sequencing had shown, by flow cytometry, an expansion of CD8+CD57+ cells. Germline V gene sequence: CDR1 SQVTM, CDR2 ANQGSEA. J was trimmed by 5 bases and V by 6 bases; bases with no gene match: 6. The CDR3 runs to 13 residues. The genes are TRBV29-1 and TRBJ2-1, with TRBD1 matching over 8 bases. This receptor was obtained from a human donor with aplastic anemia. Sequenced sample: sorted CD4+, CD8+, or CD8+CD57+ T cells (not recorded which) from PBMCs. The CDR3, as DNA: TGCAGCGTCGGACAGGGTCTCCACAATGAGCAGTTCTTC. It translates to CSVGQGLHNEQFF.